This T cell receptor (beta chain) was found in a study of beta chain features in type 1 diabetes. With regard to this clone: Its target is not known. Other DNA variants within this sample encode the same CDR3.

The study's findings and limits: There were fewer insertions and more deletions at the VDJ junctions of type 1 diabetes patients. Shortening that was moderate but significant affected the TCRB CDR3s of Type 1 diabetes patients in all four CD4+ subsets.

Sorting that relied on CD45RO/CCR7/CD25/CD127/CD95/CD27 yielded CD4+ naive, central memory, regulatory and stem cell-like memory cells. Over 95% purity was reached by all sorted populations. The CDR3 has 13 residues. Germline V gene data show CDR1 as SGHAT and CDR2 as FQNNGV. The ends were cut back, 1 base at V and 4 bases at J, with 6 bases in the middle. TCRB transcripts that were expressed got sequenced, as all of the isolated RNA had been reverse transcribed. Clones were read by immunoSEQ multiplex PCR, and TCRdb kept only the in-frame ones, dropping some. The sample shows a few hundred thousand clones, approximately 12% of them seen only once.

The chain recombines TRBV11-2 with TRBJ2-3; D ambiguous. The receptor was derived from a woman younger than 30 with type 1 diabetes. Material for sequencing was naive CD4+ T cells from blood. For the CDR3, the DNA is TGTGCCAGCAGCTTAGCGGGTGCAGATACGCAGTATTTT. Translated: CASSLAGADTQYF.